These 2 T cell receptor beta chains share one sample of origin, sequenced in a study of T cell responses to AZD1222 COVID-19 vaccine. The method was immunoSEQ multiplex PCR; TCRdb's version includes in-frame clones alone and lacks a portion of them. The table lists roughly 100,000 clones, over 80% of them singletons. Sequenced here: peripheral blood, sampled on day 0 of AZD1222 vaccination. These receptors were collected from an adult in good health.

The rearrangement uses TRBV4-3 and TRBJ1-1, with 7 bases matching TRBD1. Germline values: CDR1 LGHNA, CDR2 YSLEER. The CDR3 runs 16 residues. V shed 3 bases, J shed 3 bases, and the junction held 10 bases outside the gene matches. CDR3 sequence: CASSQGPPGQHTEAFF. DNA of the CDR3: TGCGCCAGCAGCCAGGGTCCCCCGGGACAGCACACTGAAGCTTTCTTT.

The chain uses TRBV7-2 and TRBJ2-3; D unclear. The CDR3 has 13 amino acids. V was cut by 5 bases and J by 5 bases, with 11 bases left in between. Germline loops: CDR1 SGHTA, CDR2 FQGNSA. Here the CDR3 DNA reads TGTGCCAGCAGCCCCAGACTCGTAGATACGCAGTATTTT. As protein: CASSPRLVDTQYF. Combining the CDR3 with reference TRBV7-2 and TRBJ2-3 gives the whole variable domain GAGVSQSPSNKVTEKGKDVELRCDPISGHTALYWYRQSLGQGLEFLIYFQGNSAPDKSGLPSDRFSAERTGGSVSTLTIQRTQQEDSAVYLCASSPRLVDTQYFGPGTRLTVL.